This T cell receptor beta chain is from a study of human T cells and chemical hapten exposure. Study-level information: How much TCR each sample yielded varied, mostly because pooled library volumes differed slightly.

One entry per CDR3 protein, called by TCRdb with MiXCR from the RACE reads. The repertoire has around 120,000 distinct CDR3 sequences, about 13% of them found once; the top ten carry approximately 0.89%. General study points: PT1 expanded TCR numbers tracked positively with patch test score.

The V and J ends lost 6 bases and 2 bases, in that order; junction bases with no gene match: 4. The CDR3 has 14 residues. The sample's time point: patch test 1, 2 weeks after DPC sensitization. Treatment: therapeutic diphenylcyclopropenone sensitization with weekly scalp DPC. With respect to this clonotype: Its antigen is not identified.

The chain joins TRBV12-3 or TRBV12-4 to TRBJ2-1; 7 bases fit TRBD2. The source of this sequence is a man between 18 and 29 years old with alopecia areata. Some clones in this sample may be carry-over from other donors' samples. The input for sequencing was whole blood, taken in connection with sensitization to the hapten diphenylcyclopropenone (DPC). CDR3 loop: CASSRGGTYNEQFF. In DNA, the CDR3 is TGTGCCAGCAGCCGCGGGGGAACCTACAATGAGCAGTTCTTC.